This T cell receptor (beta chain) was identified in a study of shared clonotypes between healthy human individuals. V shed 5 bases and J 6 bases; nucleotides not matched to a gene: 7. Germline V gene lookup returns CDR1 MNHEY and CDR2 SMNVEV (reference sequence). The CDR3 runs 15 residues. All donors were Caucasian adults living in Nashville, Tennessee. The authors' processing: Filtering of immunoSEQ junctional sequences could not match full-length read filtering. The repertoire was sequenced with immunoSEQ multiplex PCR; TCRdb's copy has only in-frame clones and lacks some. For V, J and clone size, that table is used; D and trimming come from the DNA. The sample holds 850,000 to 1,100,000 clones, approximately 77% seen once. This clone has a handful of counts. Antigen unknown. Study-level results: Shared clonotypes: approximately 5% naive CD4, under 4% naive CD8, under 2.5% memory CD4, around 0.4% memory CD8.

The TCR originated in a young man in good health. Some clones in this sample may be carry-over from other donors' samples. The chain links TRBV27 to TRBJ2-1, with TRBD2 matching over 10 bases. Sample: memory CD4+ T cells from PBMCs. Documented subset: CD45RA-negative fraction. As DNA, the CDR3 is TGTGCCAGCAGTCGTCTAGCGGGAGATTTCAATGAGCAGTTCTTC. It encodes CASSRLAGDFNEQFF.